What follows describes a single T cell receptor beta chain. The data were taken from a study of tumor-infiltrating lymphocytes in primary liver carcinoma. The overall study: Roughly 3.65 to 7.5 million productive TCRbeta reads were obtained per sample, with similar numbers across tissue types.

A constant-region primer primed TCR beta cDNA synthesis from 450 to 550 ng of total RNA. Construction of TCR beta libraries relied on three successive nested multiplex PCR rounds employing slightly modified ARM-PCR. In the first two PCR rounds, TRBV1-TRBV30 forward primers were paired with a C-beta reverse primer, and each round lasted approximately 9 cycles. TCRdb redid the calling of the multiplex PCR reads with MiXCR, one entry per CDR3 protein. The top ten hold roughly 20% of the sample, which has roughly 200,000 distinct CDR3 sequences, about 85% seen once. The V gene end was trimmed by 10 bases and the J gene end by 8 bases; junction bases not matched to a gene: 20. Germline V gene sequence: CDR1 SGHDN, CDR2 FVKESK. This CDR3 spans 16 amino acids. Investigators took RNA and DNA out together from approximately 22-30 mg of unsorted bulk tissue. For each tumor, five separate regions were sampled.

The sequenced material came from tumor tissue from primary liver carcinoma. This TCR was sampled from a man in his forties or fifties with primary liver carcinoma and hepatitis B virus infection. The chain joins TRBV14 to TRBJ2-1, with 7 nucleotides matching TRBD2. CDR3 sequence: CANSAAAGWVNDEQFF. For the CDR3, the DNA is TGTGCCAACAGTGCCGCAGCGGGATGGGTAAACGATGAGCAGTTCTTC.